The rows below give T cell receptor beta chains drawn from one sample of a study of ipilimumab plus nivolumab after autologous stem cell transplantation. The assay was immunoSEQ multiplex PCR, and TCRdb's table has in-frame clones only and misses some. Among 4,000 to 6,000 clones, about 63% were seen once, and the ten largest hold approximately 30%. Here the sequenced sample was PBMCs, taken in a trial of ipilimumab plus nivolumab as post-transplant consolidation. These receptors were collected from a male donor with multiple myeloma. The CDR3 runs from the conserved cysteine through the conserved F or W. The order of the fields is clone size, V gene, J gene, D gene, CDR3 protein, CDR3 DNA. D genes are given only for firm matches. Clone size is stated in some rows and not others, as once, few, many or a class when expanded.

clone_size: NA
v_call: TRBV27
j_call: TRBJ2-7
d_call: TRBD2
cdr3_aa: CASSLAPSGVSYEQYF
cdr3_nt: TGTGCCAGCAGTTTAGCCCCCAGCGGGGTCTCCTACGAGCAGTACTTC

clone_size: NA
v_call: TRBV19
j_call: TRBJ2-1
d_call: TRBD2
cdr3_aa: CASSIAASGSVFF
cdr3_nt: TGTGCCAGTAGTATAGCAGCTAGCGGAAGTGTGTTCTTC

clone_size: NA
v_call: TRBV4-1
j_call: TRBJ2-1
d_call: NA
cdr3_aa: CASSQESTRSSYNEQFF
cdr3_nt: TGCGCCAGCAGCCAAGAATCAACTAGGTCTTCCTACAATGAGCAGTTCTTC

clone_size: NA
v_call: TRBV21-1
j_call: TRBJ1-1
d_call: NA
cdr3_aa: CASSKGTHEDTEAFF
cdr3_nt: TGTGCCAGCAGCAAAGGCACCCACGAGGACACTGAAGCTTTCTTT

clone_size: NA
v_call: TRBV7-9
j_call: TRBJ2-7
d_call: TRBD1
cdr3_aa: CASSIGQASYEQYF
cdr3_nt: TGTGCCAGCAGCATCGGACAGGCTAGCTACGAGCAGTACTTC

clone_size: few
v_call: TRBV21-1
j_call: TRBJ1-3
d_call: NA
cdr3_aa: CASSKALGGCSGNTIYF
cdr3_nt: TGTGCCAGCAGCAAAGCGCTGGGGGGGTGCTCTGGAAACACCATATATTTT

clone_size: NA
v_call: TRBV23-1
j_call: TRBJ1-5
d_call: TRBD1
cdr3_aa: CASSQHRDRGSQPQHF
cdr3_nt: TGCGCCAGCAGTCAACACCGGGACAGGGGGTCTCAGCCCCAGCATTTT

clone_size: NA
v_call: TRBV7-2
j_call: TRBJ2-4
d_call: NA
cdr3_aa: CASSLTRAKNIQYF
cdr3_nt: TGTGCCAGCAGCTTGACCCGGGCCAAAAACATTCAGTACTTC

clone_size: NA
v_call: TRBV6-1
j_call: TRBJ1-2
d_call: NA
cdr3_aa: CASSPQGWELYGYTF
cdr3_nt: TGTGCCAGCAGCCCTCAGGGGTGGGAACTCTATGGCTACACCTTC

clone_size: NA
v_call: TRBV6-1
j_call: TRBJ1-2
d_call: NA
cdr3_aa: CASSEGTQHNYGYTF
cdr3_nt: TGTGCCAGCAGTGAAGGGACCCAGCATAACTATGGCTACACCTTC

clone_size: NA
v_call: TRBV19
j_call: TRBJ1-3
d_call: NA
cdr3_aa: CASSGDGWVGNTIYF
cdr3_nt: TGTGCCAGTAGTGGCGACGGATGGGTAGGAAACACCATATATTTT

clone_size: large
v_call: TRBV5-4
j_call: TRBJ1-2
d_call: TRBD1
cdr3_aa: CASSPTGDPYGYTF
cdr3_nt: TGTGCCAGCAGCCCGACAGGGGACCCCTATGGCTACACCTTC

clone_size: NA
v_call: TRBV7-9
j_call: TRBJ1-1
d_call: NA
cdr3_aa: CASSFRKNTEAFF
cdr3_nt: TGTGCCAGCAGCTTTCGGAAGAACACTGAAGCTTTCTTT

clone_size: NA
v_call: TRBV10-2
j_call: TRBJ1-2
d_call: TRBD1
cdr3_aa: CASRSGGAATGYTF
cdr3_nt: TGCGCCAGCAGGTCAGGGGGCGCGGCGACTGGCTACACCTTC

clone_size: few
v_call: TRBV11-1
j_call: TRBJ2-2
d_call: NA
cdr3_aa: CASSLIGGTGELFF
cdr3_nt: TGTGCCAGCAGCCTGATAGGAGGGACCGGGGAGCTGTTTTTT

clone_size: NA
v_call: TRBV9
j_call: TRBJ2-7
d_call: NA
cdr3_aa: CASSPRRGPGEQYF
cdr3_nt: TGTGCCAGCAGCCCCCGACGGGGGCCGGGCGAGCAGTACTTC

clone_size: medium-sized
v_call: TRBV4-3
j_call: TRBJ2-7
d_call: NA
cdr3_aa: CASSQDLRSTGGHEQYF
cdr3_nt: TGCGCCAGCAGCCAAGATCTCCGGTCGACAGGTGGTCACGAGCAGTACTTC

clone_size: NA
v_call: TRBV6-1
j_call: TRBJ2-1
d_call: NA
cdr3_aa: CASSVPLLGEQFF
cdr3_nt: TGTGCCAGCAGTGTGCCCCTCCTAGGTGAGCAGTTCTTC

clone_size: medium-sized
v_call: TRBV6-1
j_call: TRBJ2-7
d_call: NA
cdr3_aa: CASTRALTYEQYF
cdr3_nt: TGTGCCAGCACCCGGGCCCTCACCTACGAGCAGTACTTC

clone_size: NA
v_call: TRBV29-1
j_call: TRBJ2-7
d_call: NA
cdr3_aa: CSVTGQLFYEQYF
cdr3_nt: TGCAGCGTTACCGGACAGTTATTCTACGAGCAGTACTTC

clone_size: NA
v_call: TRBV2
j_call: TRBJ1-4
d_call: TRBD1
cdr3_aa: CASRDRVFGGKLFF
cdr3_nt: TGTGCCAGCAGGGACAGGGTTTTTGGCGGAAAACTGTTTTTT

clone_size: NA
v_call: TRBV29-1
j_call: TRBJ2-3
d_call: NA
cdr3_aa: CSVETFTDTQYF
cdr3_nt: TGCAGCGTTGAAACGTTCACAGATACGCAGTATTTT

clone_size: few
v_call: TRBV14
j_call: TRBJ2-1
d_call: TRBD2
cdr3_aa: CASSPRTSPYNEQFF
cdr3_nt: TGTGCCAGCAGCCCCAGGACTAGCCCCTACAATGAGCAGTTCTTC

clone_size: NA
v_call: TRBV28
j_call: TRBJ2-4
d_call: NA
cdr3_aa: CASSLGGQAKNIQYF
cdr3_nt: TGTGCCAGCAGTTTAGGCGGCCAGGCCAAAAACATTCAGTACTTC

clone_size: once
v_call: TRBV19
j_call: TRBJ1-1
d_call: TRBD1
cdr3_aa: CASSIVGTGDTEAFF
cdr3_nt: TGTGCCAGTAGTATAGTTGGGACAGGAGATACTGAAGCTTTCTTT

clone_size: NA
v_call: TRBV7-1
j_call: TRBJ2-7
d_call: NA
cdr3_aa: CASSLINGVGGQYF
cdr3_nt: TGTGCCAGCAGCTTAATTAATGGTGTTGGTGGGCAGTACTTC

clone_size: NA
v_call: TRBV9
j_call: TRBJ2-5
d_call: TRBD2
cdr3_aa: CASPEDTSATRETQYF
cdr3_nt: TGTGCTAGCCCCGAAGATACTAGCGCGACCAGGGAGACCCAGTACTTC

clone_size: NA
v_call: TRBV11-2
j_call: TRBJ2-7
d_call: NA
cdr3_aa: CASSLINGVGGQYF
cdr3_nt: TGTGCCAGCAGCTTAATTAATGGTGTTGGTGGGCAGTACTTC

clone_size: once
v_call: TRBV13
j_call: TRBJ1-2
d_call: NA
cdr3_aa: CASSLSAGAGYGYTF
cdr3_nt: TGTGCCAGCAGCCTGTCGGCCGGGGCGGGGTATGGCTACACCTTC

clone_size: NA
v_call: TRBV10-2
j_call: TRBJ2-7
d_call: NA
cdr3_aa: CASRDKSYEQYF
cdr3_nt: TGCGCCAGCCGGGACAAGTCCTACGAGCAGTACTTC

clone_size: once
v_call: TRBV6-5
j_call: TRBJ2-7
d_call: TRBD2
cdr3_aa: CASRHTSGGPYEQYF
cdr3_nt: TGTGCCAGCAGACACACTAGCGGGGGCCCCTACGAGCAGTACTTC

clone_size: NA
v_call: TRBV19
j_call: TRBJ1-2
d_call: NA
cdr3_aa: CASSIPGSDGYTF
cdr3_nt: TGTGCCAGTAGTATTCCTGGGAGTGATGGCTACACCTTC

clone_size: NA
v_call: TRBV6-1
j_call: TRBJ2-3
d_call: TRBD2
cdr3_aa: CASSERGLSPTSTDTQYF
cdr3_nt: TGTGCCAGCAGTGAGAGGGGACTATCCCCGACTAGCACAGATACGCAGTATTTT

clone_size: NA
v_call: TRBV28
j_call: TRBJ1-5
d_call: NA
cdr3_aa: CASSLYTGPQPQHF
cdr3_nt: TGTGCCAGCAGTTTATATACAGGCCCTCAGCCCCAGCATTTT

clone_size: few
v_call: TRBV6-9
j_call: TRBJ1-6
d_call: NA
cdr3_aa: CASSAESSYNSPLHF
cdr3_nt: TGTGCCAGCAGCGCGGAGAGCTCCTATAATTCACCCCTCCACTTT

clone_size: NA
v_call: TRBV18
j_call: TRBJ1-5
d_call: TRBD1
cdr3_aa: CASSPATGGSQPQHF
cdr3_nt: TGTGCCAGCTCCCCCGCGACAGGGGGCAGTCAGCCCCAGCATTTT

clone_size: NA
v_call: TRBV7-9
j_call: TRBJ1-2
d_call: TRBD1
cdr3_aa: CASSPGQGAWLGFGYTF
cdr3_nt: TGTGCCAGCAGCCCGGGACAGGGGGCCTGGTTGGGCTTTGGTTACACCTTC

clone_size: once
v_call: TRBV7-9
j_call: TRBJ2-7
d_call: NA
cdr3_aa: CASSSNSRIYEQYF
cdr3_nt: TGTGCCAGCAGCTCAAACTCACGCATCTACGAGCAGTACTTC

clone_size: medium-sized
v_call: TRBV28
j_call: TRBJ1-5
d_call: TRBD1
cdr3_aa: CASIEGQGSNQPQHF
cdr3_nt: TGTGCCAGCATAGAGGGACAGGGAAGCAATCAGCCCCAGCATTTT

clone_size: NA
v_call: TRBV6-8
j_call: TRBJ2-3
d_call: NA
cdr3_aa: CASSYSGVDTQYF
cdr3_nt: TGTGCCAGCAGTTACTCCGGGGTAGATACGCAGTATTTT

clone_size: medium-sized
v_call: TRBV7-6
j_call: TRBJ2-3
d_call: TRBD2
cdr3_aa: CASGTSGAPSTDTQYF
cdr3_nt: TGTGCCAGCGGGACTAGCGGGGCGCCTAGCACAGATACGCAGTATTTT

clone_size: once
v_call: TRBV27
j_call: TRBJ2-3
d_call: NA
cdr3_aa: CASSTTWDQRADTQYF
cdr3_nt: TGTGCCAGCAGTACGACATGGGACCAGAGGGCAGATACGCAGTATTTT

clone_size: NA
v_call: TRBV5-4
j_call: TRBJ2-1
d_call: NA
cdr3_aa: CASSLGDRSYNEQFF
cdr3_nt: TGTGCCAGCAGCTTGGGGGACCGCTCCTACAATGAGCAGTTCTTC

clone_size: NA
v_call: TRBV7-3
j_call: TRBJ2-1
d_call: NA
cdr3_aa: CASSGLLTGDQFF
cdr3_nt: TGTGCCAGCAGCGGTCTTTTGACGGGAGATCAGTTCTTC

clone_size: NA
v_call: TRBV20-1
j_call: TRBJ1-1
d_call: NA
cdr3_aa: CSASRAFF
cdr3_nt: TGCAGTGCTAGTAGGGCTTTCTTT

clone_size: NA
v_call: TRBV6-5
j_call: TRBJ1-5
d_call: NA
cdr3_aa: CASSPLSTNQPQHF
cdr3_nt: TGTGCCAGCAGCCCCTTGTCGACAAATCAGCCCCAGCATTTT

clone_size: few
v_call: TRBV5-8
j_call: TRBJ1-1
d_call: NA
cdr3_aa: CASSLRGWGTEAFF
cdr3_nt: TGTGCCAGCAGCTTACGGGGATGGGGCACTGAAGCTTTCTTT

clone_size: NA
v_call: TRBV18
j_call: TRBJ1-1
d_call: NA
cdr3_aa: CASSPISRNTEAFF
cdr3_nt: TGTGCCAGCTCACCAATAAGTAGGAACACTGAAGCTTTCTTT

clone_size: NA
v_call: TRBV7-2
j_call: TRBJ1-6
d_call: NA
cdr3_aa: CASSLERTNSPLHF
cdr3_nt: TGTGCCAGCAGCTTAGAACGGACGAATTCACCCCTCCACTTT

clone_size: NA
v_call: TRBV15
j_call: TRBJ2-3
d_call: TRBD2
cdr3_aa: CATSREPGLAGTDTQYF
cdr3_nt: TGTGCCACCAGCAGAGAGCCGGGACTAGCGGGCACAGATACGCAGTATTTT

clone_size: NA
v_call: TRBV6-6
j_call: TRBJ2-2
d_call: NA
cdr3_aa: CASSYPQKNTGELFF
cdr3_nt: TGTGCCAGCAGTTACCCACAGAAGAACACCGGGGAGCTGTTTTTT

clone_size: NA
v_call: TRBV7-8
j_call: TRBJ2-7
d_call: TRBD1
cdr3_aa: CASSLGTGGAWEQYF
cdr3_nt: TGTGCCAGCAGCTTAGGAACAGGGGGCGCGTGGGAGCAGTACTTC

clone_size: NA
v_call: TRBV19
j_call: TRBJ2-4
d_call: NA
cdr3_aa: CASNPLGSKNIQYF
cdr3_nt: TGTGCCAGTAACCCCCTCGGTTCCAAAAACATTCAGTACTTC

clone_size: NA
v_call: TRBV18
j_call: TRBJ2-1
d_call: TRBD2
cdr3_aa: CASSPFRTSGINGEQFF
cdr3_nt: TGTGCCAGCTCACCCTTCCGGACTAGCGGGATAAATGGTGAGCAGTTCTTC

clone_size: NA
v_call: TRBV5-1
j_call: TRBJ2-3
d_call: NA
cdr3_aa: CASSPATGDTQYF
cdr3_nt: TGCGCCAGCAGCCCCGCCACGGGCGATACGCAGTATTTT

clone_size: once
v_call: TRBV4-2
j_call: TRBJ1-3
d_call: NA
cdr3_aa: CAGSQERSGNTIYF
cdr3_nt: TGTGCCGGCAGCCAAGAGAGGTCTGGAAACACCATATATTTT

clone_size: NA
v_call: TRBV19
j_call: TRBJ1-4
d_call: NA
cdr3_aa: CASRSEQGGFGKTVF
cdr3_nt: TGTGCCAGTAGGTCGGAACAGGGAGGATTCGGAAAAACTGTTTTT

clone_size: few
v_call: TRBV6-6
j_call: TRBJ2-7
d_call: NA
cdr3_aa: CATWGGLNYEQYF
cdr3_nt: TGTGCCACCTGGGGGGGCCTCAACTACGAGCAGTACTTC

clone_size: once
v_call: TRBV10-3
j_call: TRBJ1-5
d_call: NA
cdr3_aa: CAISGAINGGQPQHF
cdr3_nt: TGTGCCATCAGTGGCGCGATAAATGGGGGTCAGCCCCAGCATTTT

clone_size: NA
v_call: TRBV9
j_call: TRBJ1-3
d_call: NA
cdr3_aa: CASSVGSQRSGNTIYF
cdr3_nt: TGTGCCAGCAGCGTAGGATCCCAGAGGTCGGGAAACACCATATATTTT